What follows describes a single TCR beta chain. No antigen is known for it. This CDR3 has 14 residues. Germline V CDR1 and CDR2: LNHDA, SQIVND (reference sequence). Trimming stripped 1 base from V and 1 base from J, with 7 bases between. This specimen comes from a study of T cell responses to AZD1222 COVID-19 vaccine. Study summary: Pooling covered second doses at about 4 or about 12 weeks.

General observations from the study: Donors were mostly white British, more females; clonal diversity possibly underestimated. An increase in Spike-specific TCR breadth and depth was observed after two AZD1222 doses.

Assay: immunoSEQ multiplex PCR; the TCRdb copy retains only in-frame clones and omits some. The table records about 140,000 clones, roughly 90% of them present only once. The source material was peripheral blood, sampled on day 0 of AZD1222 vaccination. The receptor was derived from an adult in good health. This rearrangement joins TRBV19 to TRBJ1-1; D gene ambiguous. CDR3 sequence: CASSIGRTNTEAFF. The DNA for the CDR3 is TGTGCCAGTAGTATAGGGCGGACGAACACTGAAGCTTTCTTT.